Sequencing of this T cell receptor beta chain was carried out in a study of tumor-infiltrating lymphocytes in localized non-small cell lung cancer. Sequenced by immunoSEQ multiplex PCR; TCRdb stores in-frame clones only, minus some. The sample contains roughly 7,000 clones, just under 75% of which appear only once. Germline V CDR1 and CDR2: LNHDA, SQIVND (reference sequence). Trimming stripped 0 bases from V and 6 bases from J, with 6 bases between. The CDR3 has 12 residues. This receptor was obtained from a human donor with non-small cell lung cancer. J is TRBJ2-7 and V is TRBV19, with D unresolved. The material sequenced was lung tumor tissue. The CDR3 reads CASSIEKLEQYF. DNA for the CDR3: TGTGCCAGTAGTATAGAGAAACTCGAGCAGTACTTC.